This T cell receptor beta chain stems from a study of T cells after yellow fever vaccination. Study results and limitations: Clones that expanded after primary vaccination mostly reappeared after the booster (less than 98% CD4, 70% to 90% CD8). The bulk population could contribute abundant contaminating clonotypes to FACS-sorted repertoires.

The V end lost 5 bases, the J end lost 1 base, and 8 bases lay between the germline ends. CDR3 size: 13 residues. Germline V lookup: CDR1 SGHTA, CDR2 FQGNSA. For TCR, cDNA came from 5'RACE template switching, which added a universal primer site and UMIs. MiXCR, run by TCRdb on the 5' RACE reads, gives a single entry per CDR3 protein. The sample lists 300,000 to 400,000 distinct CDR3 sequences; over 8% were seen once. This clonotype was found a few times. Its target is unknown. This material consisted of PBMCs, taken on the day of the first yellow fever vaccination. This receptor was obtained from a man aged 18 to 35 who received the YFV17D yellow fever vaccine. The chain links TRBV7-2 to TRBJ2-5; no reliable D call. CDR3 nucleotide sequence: TGTGCCAGCAGCATCGGGTTCCAAGAGACCCAGTACTTC. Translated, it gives CASSIGFQETQYF.